Listed below are T cell receptor beta chains from one sample, sequenced in a study of cytomegalovirus exposure and HLA in healthy donors. Clones were read by immunoSEQ multiplex PCR, and TCRdb kept only the in-frame ones, dropping some. The table has around 210,000 clones, roughly 77% seen once; the top ten hold nearly 0.4%. The sample taken for sequencing was PBMCs. The receptors were sampled from a male donor in good health and CMV-seropositive. The CDR3 runs from the conserved cysteine through the conserved F or W. A D gene is named only where the DNA matches it firmly. Where a row states a size, it is once, few, many or the class of an expanded clone; other rows omit it.

J: TRBJ1-2
V: TRBV27
D: .
size: .
DNA: TGTGCCAGCAGTCCCTCAGGTGCTTATGGCTACACCTTC
CDR3: CASSPSGAYGYTF

J: TRBJ2-1
V: TRBV10-3
D: .
size: .
DNA: TGTGCCATCAGTGAGTCGGGTAGCGCCTCCTACAATGAGCAGTTCTTC
CDR3: CAISESGSASYNEQFF

J: TRBJ2-7
V: TRBV7-2
D: .
size: few
DNA: TGTGCCAGCAGCGCCAACCCTTCCGGAGTTTCCTACGAGCAGTACTTC
CDR3: CASSANPSGVSYEQYF

J: TRBJ2-5
V: TRBV28
D: .
size: .
DNA: TGTGCCAGCAGTTTAGGACAGCAAGAGACCCAGTACTTC
CDR3: CASSLGQQETQYF

J: TRBJ2-7
V: TRBV7-2
D: TRBD1
size: .
DNA: TGTGCCAGCAGCTTAAACAGGGGCCCCTACGAGCAGTACTTC
CDR3: CASSLNRGPYEQYF

J: TRBJ2-6
V: TRBV7-3
D: TRBD1
size: .
DNA: TGTGCCAGCAGCTCACAGGGGGCTGGGGCCAACGTCCTGACTTTC
CDR3: CASSSQGAGANVLTF

J: TRBJ2-1
V: TRBV10-1
D: TRBD2
size: few
DNA: TGCGCCAGCAGTCGGTCCGGGAGGGAGGGCAATGAGCAGTTCTTC
CDR3: CASSRSGREGNEQFF

J: TRBJ2-5
V: TRBV7-2
D: TRBD2
size: .
DNA: TGTGCCAGCAGCCTAACGGGGGGGGCTGGAGAGACCCAGTACTTC
CDR3: CASSLTGGAGETQYF

J: TRBJ1-2
V: TRBV28
D: TRBD1
size: .
DNA: TGTGCCAGCAGTTTACGACAGGGAGAAAGGGGCTACACCTTC
CDR3: CASSLRQGERGYTF

J: TRBJ2-3
V: TRBV18
D: .
size: .
DNA: TGTGCCAGCTCACCAGCTTTCGGAGCGACCACAGATACGCAGTATTTT
CDR3: CASSPAFGATTDTQYF

J: TRBJ1-2
V: TRBV5-4
D: TRBD1
size: .
DNA: TGTGCCAGCAGCCCGGACAGGGGAGAGTACTATGGCTACACCTTC
CDR3: CASSPDRGEYYGYTF

J: TRBJ2-7
V: TRBV9
D: .
size: .
DNA: TGTGCCAGCAGCGTAAATGGGCTGGAGGGGGAGCAGTACTTC
CDR3: CASSVNGLEGEQYF

J: TRBJ1-5
V: TRBV27
D: .
size: once
DNA: TGTGCAGCGGGCCGTGAGAGGGGGCCCCAGCATTTT
CDR3: CAAGRERGPQHF

J: TRBJ1-1
V: TRBV18
D: TRBD1
size: .
DNA: TGTGCCAGCTCACTAAGCCGGGACAGCGTTGAAGCTTTCTTT
CDR3: CASSLSRDSVEAFF

J: TRBJ2-1
V: TRBV14
D: .
size: .
DNA: TGTGCCAGCAGCACCCGACAGGGAGGCAATGAGCAGTTCTTC
CDR3: CASSTRQGGNEQFF

J: TRBJ1-2
V: TRBV5-4
D: TRBD1
size: .
DNA: TGTGCCAGCAGCGGGGACAGGGTCTATGGCTACACCTTC
CDR3: CASSGDRVYGYTF

J: TRBJ1-5
V: TRBV6-1
D: .
size: .
DNA: TGTGCCACCACGGACAGCCTGTACAATCAGCCCCAGCATTTT
CDR3: CATTDSLYNQPQHF

J: TRBJ2-1
V: TRBV20-1
D: .
size: .
DNA: TGCAGTGCTAGTTCTAAAAATGAGCAGTTCTTC
CDR3: CSASSKNEQFF

J: TRBJ1-4
V: TRBV15
D: .
size: .
DNA: TGTGCCACCAGCAGGAGGGATGCAACGTCCCGGAATGAAAAACTGTTTTTT
CDR3: CATSRRDATSRNEKLFF

J: TRBJ2-7
V: TRBV5-6
D: TRBD1
size: .
DNA: TGTGCCAGCAGCTGGGACAGAAATTCCTACGAGCAGTACTTC
CDR3: CASSWDRNSYEQYF

J: TRBJ2-3
V: TRBV18
D: TRBD1
size: .
DNA: TGTGCCAGCTCACCGTACAGGGGGGGCACAGATACGCAGTATTTT
CDR3: CASSPYRGGTDTQYF

J: TRBJ2-3
V: TRBV5-4
D: TRBD1
size: .
DNA: TGTGCCAGCAGCTTGGGGGACAGGGCCCCGGGCACAGATACGCAGTATTTT
CDR3: CASSLGDRAPGTDTQYF

J: TRBJ2-7
V: TRBV6-5
D: .
size: .
DNA: TGTGCCAGCAGGCGATCAGGGAACGAGCAGTACTTC
CDR3: CASRRSGNEQYF

J: TRBJ2-7
V: TRBV7-3
D: TRBD1
size: .
DNA: TGTGCCAGCAGCTTAGGGACAGGTTCCTCCTACGAGCAGTACTTC
CDR3: CASSLGTGSSYEQYF